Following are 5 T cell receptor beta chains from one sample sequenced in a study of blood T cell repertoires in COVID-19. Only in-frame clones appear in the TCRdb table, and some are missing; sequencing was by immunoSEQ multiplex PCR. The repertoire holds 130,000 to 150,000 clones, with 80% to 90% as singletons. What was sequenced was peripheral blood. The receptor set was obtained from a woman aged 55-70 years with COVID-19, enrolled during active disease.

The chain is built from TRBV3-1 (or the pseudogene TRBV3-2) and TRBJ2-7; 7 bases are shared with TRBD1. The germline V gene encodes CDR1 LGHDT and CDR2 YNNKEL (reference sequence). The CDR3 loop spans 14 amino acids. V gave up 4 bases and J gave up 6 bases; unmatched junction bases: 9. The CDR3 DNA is TGTGCCAGCAGCCCGGACGACAGGGCGAGCGAGCAGTACTTC. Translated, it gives CASSPDDRASEQYF.

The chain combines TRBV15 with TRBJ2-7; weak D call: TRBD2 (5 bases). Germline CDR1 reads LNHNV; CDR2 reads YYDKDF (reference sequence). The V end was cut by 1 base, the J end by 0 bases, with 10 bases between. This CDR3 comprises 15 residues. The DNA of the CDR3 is TGTGCCACCAGCAGAGGGGCTAGCCTCTCCTACGAGCAGTACTTC. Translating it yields CATSRGASLSYEQYF.

The CDR3 nucleotides are TGTGCCAGTAGTCAGTTGGGACAGCTCTATGGCTACACCTTC. It codes for CASSQLGQLYGYTF. V gene TRBV19 combines with J gene TRBJ1-2, with 7 positions matching TRBD1. CDR1 and CDR2 from the germline V gene are LNHDA and SQIVND (reference sequence). The V gene end was trimmed by 5 bases and the J gene end by 4 bases; junction bases not matched to a gene: 7. The CDR3 length is 14 residues.

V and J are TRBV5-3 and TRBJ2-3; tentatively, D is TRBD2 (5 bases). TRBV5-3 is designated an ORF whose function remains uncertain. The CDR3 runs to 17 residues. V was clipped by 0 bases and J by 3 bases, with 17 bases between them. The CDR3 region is CARSLVASGGGTDTQYF. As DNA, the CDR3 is TGTGCCAGAAGCTTGGTTGCCTCCGGAGGAGGTACAGATACGCAGTATTTT.

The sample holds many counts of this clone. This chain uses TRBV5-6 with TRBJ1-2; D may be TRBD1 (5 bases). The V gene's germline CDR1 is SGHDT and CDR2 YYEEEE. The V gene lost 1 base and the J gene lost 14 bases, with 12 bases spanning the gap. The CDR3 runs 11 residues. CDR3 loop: CASSLRGGCTF. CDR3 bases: TGTGCCAGCAGCTTGCGCGGGGGTTGTACCTTC.